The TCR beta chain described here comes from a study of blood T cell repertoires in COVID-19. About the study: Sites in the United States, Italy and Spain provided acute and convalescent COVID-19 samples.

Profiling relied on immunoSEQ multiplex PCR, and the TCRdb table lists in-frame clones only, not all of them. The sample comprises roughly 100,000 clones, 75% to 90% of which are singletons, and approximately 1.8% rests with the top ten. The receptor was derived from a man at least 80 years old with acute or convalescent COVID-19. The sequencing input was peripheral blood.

CDR3 DNA sequence: TGTGCCAGCAGCCAAGTTGTTAGCGGTTACTACGAGCAGTACTTC. Its protein product is CASSQVVSGYYEQYF. The rearrangement uses TRBV4-2 and TRBJ2-7; possible D gene TRBD2, 6 bases. Per germline, CDR1 LGHNA and CDR2 YNFKEQ. The CDR3 sequence is 15 residues long. The V gene lost 1 base and the J gene lost 3 bases, with 13 bases spanning the gap.